The table lists the clone carrying this T cell receptor (beta chain) with a few counts. Its target is not known. The sample originates from a study of T cells after yellow fever vaccination. Study information: Fractions low in cell number were prepared with SMART-Seq v4 Ultra Low Input.

V trimming: 2 bases; J trimming: 7 bases; junction bases outside the gene matches: 7. The CDR3 runs 14 residues. Points from the study as a whole: Post-booster repertoires contained most primary-vaccination clones again (roughly 96% CD4, about 90% CD8).

A process of 5'RACE template switching, which added a universal primer site and UMIs, was used to make TCR cDNA. TCRdb redid the calling of the 5' RACE reads with MiXCR, one entry per CDR3 protein. The table has fewer than 650,000 distinct CDR3 sequences, 21% seen once; the top ten hold 16%. The material was PBMCs, obtained roughly 20 days after the first yellow fever vaccination. This TCR was sampled from a man between 18 and 35 years old who received the YFV17D yellow fever vaccine. The V and J genes are TRBV12-3 or TRBV12-4 and TRBJ1-2; 7 bases fit TRBD1. The CDR3: CASSLNRQGGGYTF. CDR3 DNA: TGTGCCAGCAGTTTAAACAGACAGGGTGGTGGCTACACCTTC.